Shown below are 10 T cell receptor beta chains from a single sample sequenced in a study of cytomegalovirus exposure and HLA in healthy donors. The PCR had 60 Vbeta and 13 Jbeta primers. Repertoires were generated with immunoSEQ multiplex PCR, while TCRdb's copy carries only in-frame clones and drops some. The table includes approximately 190,000 clones, almost 85% detected once. Sample: PBMCs. The receptors here all came from a boy aged 10-17 years in good health and CMV-seronegative.

The sample holds many counts of this clone. CDR3 sequence: CSVMKGQENTEAFF. DNA for the CDR3: TGCAGCGTCATGAAGGGACAGGAGAACACTGAAGCTTTCTTT. The chain links TRBV29-1 to TRBJ1-1; 8 bases align to TRBD1. Per the germline V gene, CDR1 is SQVTM and CDR2 is ANQGSEA. The length of the CDR3 is 14 residues. V lost 6 bases, J lost 1 base, and 7 bases stayed unmatched.

The chain links TRBV30 to TRBJ1-2, with 11 nucleotides matching TRBD1. Germline CDR1 GTSNPN, CDR2 SVGIG (reference sequence). V shed 5 bases, J shed 4 bases, and the junction held 15 bases outside the gene matches. The CDR3 contains 17 residues. CDR3 sequence (DNA): TGTGCCTGGGAGCGTGGGGACAGGGGGATGCTCGCCTATGGCTACACCTTC. Protein product: CAWERGDRGMLAYGYTF.

This clone was found once. The chain is built from TRBV2 and TRBJ2-3; tentatively, D is TRBD2 (6 bases). From germline, CDR1 is SNHLY and CDR2 FYNNEI. V was trimmed by 5 bases and J by 4 bases, leaving 16 bases between them. The CDR3 covers 15 residues. The CDR3: CASSPGTRGADTQYF. The CDR3 bases are TGTGCCAGCAGTCCAGGTACCCGCGGGGCAGATACGCAGTATTTT.

J is TRBJ1-4 and V is TRBV12-2; the table's D call, TRBD1, was not checked against the DNA. TRBV12-2 corresponds to a pseudogene. CDR3 length: 14 residues. This CDR3 is CASPPQGMDEKLFF. CDR3 coding DNA: TGTGCAAGTCCGCCACAGGGGATGGATGAAAAACTGTTTTTT.

The sample holds a few counts of this clone. V gene TRBV9 combines with J gene TRBJ1-1, with a weak D call TRBD1 (5 bases). The ends were cut back, 0 bases at V and 4 bases at J, with 13 bases in the middle. Germline V gene lookup returns CDR1 SGDLS and CDR2 YYNGEE. The CDR3 spans 15 residues. The CDR3 nucleotides are TGTGCCAGCAGCGTAGGTCCGGGGGGAGGCACTGAAGCTTTCTTT. This codes for CASSVGPGGGTEAFF.

This clone was detected only once. The rearrangement joins TRBV10-3 to TRBJ1-2; 7 bases are shared with TRBD1. The germline V gene has CDR1 ENHRY and CDR2 SYGVKD. The V gene end was trimmed by 9 bases and the J gene end by 4 bases; junction bases not matched to a gene: 5. CDR3 length: 12 amino acids. The CDR3 DNA is TGTGCCATAGGGGGACAGATCTATGGCTACACCTTC. Protein: CAIGGQIYGYTF.

This chain uses TRBV9 with TRBJ2-7, with a weak D call TRBD1 (6 bases). Trimming pared 2 bases from V and 3 bases from J, leaving 18 bases between. The CDR3 covers 16 residues. Germline CDR1 SGDLS, CDR2 YYNGEE. Here the CDR3 DNA reads TGTGCCAGCAGCGTTCAATCAGGGGCCCAACACTACGAGCAGTACTTC. As protein: CASSVQSGAQHYEQYF.

The chain has TRBV6-5 and TRBJ2-7; TRBD1 matches at 7 bases. Trimming removed 2 bases from V and 7 bases from J; junction bases left unmatched: 14. The CDR3 has 16 residues. CDR1 and CDR2 from the germline V gene are MNHEY and SVGAGI. The CDR3 DNA reads as TGTGCCAGCAGTTACCTCCGTGGACAGGCCGTACAGGAGCAGTACTTC. As protein: CASSYLRGQAVQEQYF.

The chain is built from TRBV6-4 and TRBJ2-1; TRBD1 is a possible D gene (5 bases). This CDR3 contains 15 residues. Trimming pared 2 bases from V and 8 bases from J, leaving 16 bases between. Germline values: CDR1 MRHNA, CDR2 SNTAGT. The CDR3 coding sequence is TGTGCCAGCAGTGACCAAGGCCATCCCAGGGATGAGCAGTTCTTC. Its protein is CASSDQGHPRDEQFF.

CDR3 sequence reads: CASSLGLNTGELFF. The CDR3 region has the DNA TGTGCCAGCAGCTTAGGGCTTAACACCGGGGAGCTGTTTTTT. The rearrangement uses TRBV7-9 and TRBJ2-2; D not certain. Trimming took off 1 base at V and 2 bases at J, with 5 bases between the two ends. This CDR3 region has 14 residues. Germline V lookup: CDR1 SEHNR, CDR2 FQNEAQ (reference sequence).